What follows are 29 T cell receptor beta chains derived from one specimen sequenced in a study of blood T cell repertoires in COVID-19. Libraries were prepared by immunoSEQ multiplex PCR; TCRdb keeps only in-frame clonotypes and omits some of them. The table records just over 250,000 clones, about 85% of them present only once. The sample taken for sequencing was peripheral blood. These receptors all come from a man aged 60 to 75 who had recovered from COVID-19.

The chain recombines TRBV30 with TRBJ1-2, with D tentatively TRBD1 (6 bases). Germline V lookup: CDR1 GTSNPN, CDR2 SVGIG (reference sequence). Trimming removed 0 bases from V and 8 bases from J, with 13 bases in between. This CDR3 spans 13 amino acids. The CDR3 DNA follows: TGTGCCTGGAGTGTACTGGGGGCGAAGGGCTACACCTTC. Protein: CAWSVLGAKGYTF.

Here the CDR3 DNA reads TGTGCCAGCAGTACGACCACAGGGGGCGGCAATCAGCCCCAGCATTTT. Protein: CASSTTTGGGNQPQHF. The rearrangement uses TRBV6-2 or TRBV6-3 and TRBJ1-5; TRBD1 matches at 9 bases. Germline values: CDR1 MNHEY, CDR2 SVGEGT. Unmatched junction bases numbered 7, after V lost 5 bases and J lost 2 bases. The CDR3 runs to 16 residues.

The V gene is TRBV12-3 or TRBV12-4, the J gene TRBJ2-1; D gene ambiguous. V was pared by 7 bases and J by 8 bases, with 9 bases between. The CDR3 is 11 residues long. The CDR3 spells CASTPQDEQFF. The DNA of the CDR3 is TGTGCCAGCACTCCACAAGATGAGCAGTTCTTC.

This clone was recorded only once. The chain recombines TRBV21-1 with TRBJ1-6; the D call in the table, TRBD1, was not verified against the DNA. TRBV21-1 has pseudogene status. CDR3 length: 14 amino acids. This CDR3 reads CASSNRGGWTPLHF. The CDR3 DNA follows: TGTGCCAGCAGCAACAGGGGTGGTTGGACACCCCTCCACTTT.

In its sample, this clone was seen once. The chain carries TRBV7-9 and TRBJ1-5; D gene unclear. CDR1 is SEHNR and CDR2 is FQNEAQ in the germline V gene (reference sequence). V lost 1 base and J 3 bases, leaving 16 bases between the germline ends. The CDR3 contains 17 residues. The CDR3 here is CASSLVFRREDNQPQHF. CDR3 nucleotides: TGTGCCAGCAGCTTAGTATTCAGGCGGGAGGACAATCAGCCCCAGCATTTT.

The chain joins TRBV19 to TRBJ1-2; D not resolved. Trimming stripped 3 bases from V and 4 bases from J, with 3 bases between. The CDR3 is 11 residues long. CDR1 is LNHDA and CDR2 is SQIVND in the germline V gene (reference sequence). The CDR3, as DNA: TGTGCCAGTAGTATGGCCTATGGCTACACCTTC. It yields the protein CASSMAYGYTF.

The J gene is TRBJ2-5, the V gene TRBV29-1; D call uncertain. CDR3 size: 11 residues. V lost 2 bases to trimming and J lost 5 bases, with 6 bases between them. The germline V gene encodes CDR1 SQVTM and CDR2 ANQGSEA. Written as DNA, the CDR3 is TGCAGCGTTGAACTTTATGAGACCCAGTACTTC. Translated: CSVELYETQYF.

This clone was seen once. The CDR3 region is CASSLGPSGGNEQFF. The CDR3 DNA sequence: TGCGCCAGCAGCCTGGGGCCTAGCGGGGGCAATGAGCAGTTCTTC. The gene calls are TRBV5-1 and TRBJ2-1; 10 bases align to TRBD2. The CDR3 covers 15 residues. The ends lost 4 bases at V and 6 bases at J; junction bases unmatched: 7. Per germline, CDR1 SGHRS and CDR2 YFSETQ.

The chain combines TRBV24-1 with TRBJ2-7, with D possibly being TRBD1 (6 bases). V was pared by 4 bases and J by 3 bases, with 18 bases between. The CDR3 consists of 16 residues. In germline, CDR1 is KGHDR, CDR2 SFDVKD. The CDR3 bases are TGTGCCACCAGTGAGGGTACAGGGAGAGGCTACTACGAGCAGTACTTC. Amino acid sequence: CATSEGTGRGYYEQYF.

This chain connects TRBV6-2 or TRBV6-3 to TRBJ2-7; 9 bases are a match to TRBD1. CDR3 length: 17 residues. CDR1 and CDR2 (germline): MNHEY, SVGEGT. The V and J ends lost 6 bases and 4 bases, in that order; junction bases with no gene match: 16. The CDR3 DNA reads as TGTGCCAGCAGCCGCGGGGCCAACGACAGGGGGATTTACGAGCAGTACTTC. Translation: CASSRGANDRGIYEQYF.

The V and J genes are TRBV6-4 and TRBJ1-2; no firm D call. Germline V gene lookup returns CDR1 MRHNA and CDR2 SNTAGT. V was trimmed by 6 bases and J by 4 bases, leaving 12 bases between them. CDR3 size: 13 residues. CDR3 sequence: CASSAGLSYGYTF. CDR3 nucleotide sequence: TGTGCCAGCAGCGCCGGACTGAGCTATGGCTACACCTTC.

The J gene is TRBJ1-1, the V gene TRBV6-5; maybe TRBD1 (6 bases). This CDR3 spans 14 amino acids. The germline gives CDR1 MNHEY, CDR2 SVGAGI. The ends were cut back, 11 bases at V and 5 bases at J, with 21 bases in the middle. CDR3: CAHTIRGHGTEAFF. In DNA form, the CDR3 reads TGTGCCCATACGATCAGGGGCCATGGTACTGAAGCTTTCTTT.

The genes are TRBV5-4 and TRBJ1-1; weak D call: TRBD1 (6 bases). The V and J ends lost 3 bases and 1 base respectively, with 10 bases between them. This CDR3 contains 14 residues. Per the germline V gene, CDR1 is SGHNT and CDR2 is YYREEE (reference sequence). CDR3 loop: CASSSGAPNTEAFF. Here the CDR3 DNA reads TGTGCCAGCAGCTCAGGGGCCCCGAACACTGAAGCTTTCTTT.

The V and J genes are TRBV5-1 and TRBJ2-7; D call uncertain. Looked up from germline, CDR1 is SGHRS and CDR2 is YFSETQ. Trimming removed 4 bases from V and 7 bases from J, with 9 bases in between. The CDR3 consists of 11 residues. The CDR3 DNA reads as TGCGCCAGCAGCCTCCTCGGGGAGCAGTACTTC. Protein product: CASSLLGEQYF.

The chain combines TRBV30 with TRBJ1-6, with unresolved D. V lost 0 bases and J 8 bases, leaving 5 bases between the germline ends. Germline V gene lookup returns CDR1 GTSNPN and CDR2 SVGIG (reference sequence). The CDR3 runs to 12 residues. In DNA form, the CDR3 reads TGTGCCTGGAGTGTGGCTGATTCACCCCTCCACTTT. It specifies CAWSVADSPLHF.

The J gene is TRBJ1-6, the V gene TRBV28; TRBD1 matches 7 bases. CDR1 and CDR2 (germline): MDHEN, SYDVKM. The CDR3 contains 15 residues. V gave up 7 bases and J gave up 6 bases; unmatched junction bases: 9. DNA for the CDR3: TGTGCCAGCATCGACCCCAGGGGGAGTAATTCACCCCTCCACTTT. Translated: CASIDPRGSNSPLHF.

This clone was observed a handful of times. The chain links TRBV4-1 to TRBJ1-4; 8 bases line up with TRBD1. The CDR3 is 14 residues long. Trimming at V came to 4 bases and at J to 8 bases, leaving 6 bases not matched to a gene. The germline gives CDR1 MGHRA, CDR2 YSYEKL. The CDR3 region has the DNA TGCGCCAGCAGCCGAGGACAGGGTAGAGAAAAACTGTTTTTT. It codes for CASSRGQGREKLFF.

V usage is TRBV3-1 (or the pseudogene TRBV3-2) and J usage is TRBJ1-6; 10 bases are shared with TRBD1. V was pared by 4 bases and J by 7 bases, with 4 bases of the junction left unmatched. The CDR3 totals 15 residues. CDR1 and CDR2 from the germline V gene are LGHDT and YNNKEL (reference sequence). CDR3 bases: TGTGCCAGCAGCCCTAGGGACAGGGGAAATTCACCCCTCCACTTT. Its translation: CASSPRDRGNSPLHF.

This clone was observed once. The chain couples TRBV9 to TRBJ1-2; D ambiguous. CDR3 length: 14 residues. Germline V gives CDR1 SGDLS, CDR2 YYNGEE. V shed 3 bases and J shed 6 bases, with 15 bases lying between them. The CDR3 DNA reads TGTGCCAGCAGCGCCCGGGTCTTCACTGATGGCTACACCTTC. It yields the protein CASSARVFTDGYTF.

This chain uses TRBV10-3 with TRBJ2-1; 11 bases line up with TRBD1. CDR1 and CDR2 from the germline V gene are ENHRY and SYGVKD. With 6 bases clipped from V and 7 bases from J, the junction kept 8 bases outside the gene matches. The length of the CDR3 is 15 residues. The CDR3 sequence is CAISTRGQGENEQFF. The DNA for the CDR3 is TGTGCCATCAGCACCCGGGGACAGGGGGAAAATGAGCAGTTCTTC.

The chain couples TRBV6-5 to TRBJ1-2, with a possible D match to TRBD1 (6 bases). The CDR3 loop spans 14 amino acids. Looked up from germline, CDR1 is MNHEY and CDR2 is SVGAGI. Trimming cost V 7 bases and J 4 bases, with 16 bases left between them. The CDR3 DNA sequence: TGTGCCAGCACCCAAAACAGGGTTGGCTATGGCTACACCTTC. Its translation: CASTQNRVGYGYTF.

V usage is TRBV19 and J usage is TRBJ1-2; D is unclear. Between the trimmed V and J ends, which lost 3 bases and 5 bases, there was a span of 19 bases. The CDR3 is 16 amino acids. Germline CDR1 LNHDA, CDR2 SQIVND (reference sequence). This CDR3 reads CASSMNSRELRYGYTF. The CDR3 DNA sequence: TGTGCCAGTAGTATGAATTCTAGGGAGTTGCGGTATGGCTACACCTTC.

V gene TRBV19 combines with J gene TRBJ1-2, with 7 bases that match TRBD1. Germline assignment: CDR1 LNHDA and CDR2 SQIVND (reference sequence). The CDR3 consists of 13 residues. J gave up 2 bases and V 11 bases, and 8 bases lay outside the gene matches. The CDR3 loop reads CASRDSLNYGYTF. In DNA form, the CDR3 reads TGTGCCTCCCGGGACAGTCTCAACTATGGCTACACCTTC.

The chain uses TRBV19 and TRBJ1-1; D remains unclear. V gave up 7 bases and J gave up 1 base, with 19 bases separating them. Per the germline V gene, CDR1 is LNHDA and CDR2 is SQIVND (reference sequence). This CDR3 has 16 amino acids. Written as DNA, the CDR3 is TGTGCCAGTACCCTCCGAAAGCGGAATACGAACACTGAAGCTTTCTTT. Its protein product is CASTLRKRNTNTEAFF.

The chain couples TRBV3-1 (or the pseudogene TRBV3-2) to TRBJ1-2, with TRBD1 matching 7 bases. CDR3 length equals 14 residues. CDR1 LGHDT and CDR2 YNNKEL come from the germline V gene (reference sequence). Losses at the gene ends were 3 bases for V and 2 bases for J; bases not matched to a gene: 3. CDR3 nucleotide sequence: TGTGCCAGCAGCCAGTGGGACAGCAACTATGGCTACACCTTC. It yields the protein CASSQWDSNYGYTF.

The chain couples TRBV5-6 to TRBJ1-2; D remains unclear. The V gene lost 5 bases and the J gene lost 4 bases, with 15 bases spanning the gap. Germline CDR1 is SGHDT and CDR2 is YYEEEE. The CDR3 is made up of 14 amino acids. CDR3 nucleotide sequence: TGTGCCAGCAGTCAGGCGCCCGTGGTCTATGGCTACACCTTC. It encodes CASSQAPVVYGYTF.

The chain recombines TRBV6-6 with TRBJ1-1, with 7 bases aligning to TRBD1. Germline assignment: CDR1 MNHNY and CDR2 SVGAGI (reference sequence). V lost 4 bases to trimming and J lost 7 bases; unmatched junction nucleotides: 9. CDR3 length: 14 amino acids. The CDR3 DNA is TGTGCCAGCAGTTCTGTCGGGAGGGGGCTTGAAGCTTTCTTT. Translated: CASSSVGRGLEAFF.

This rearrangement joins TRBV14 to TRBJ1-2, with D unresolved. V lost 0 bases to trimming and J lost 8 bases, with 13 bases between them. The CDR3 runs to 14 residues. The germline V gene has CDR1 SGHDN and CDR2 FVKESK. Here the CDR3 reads CASSQDWRIWGYTF. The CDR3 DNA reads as TGTGCCAGCAGCCAAGATTGGAGGATTTGGGGCTACACCTTC.

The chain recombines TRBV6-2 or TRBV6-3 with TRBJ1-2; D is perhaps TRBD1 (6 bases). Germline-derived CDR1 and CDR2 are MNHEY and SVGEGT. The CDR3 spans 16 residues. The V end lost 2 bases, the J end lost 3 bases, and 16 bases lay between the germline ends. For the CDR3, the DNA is TGTGCCAGCAGTTACCCTACAGGGCAGGAAGACTATGGCTACACCTTC. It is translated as CASSYPTGQEDYGYTF.